This T cell receptor (beta chain) was obtained from a study of shared clonotypes between healthy human individuals. For the study at large: Sampling drew on donors who were a couple of women and a few men aged 18 to 49.

Every subset's genomic DNA went evenly onto several immunoSEQ plates. Sequencing used immunoSEQ multiplex PCR; TCRdb keeps in-frame clones, though not all of them. The sample includes 2 million to 2.5 million clones, more than 80% seen only once; the top ten take approximately 0.4%. Splitting the CD4+ cells yielded a CD45RA+ naive subset and a CD45RA-negative memory subset. V gave up 3 bases and J gave up 0 bases, with 8 bases separating them. The CDR3 sequence is 14 residues long. The germline V gene encodes CDR1 SEHNR and CDR2 FQNEAQ (reference sequence). The V call is TRBV7-9, the J call TRBJ1-1; weak D call: TRBD1 (6 bases). Sequenced input: naive CD4+ T cells from PBMCs. Sample subset: CD45RA+ positively selected. This receptor was identified in a man younger than 35 in good health. Some clones in this sample may be carry-over from other donors' samples. DNA of the CDR3: TGTGCCAGCAGCTTGAAGGGGGTGAACACTGAAGCTTTCTTT. Its protein product is CASSLKGVNTEAFF.